Listed here are 18 T cell receptor beta chains from one sample, sequenced in a study of T cells in Graves' hyperthyroidism and ophthalmopathy. The investigators amplified TCR beta CDR3 regions from RNA transcripts. The HTBI primer set was used in a first-round RT-PCR of the TCR CDR3. TCRdb reanalysed the multiplex PCR reads using MiXCR and keeps one entry per CDR3 protein. There are about 740,000 distinct CDR3 sequences in the sample; around 15% occur only once, and approximately 10% lies in the top ten. The sequencing input was blood. The receptors originated from a young woman with Graves' hyperthyroidism.

At least ten counts were recorded for this clonotype. The J gene is TRBJ2-7, the V gene TRBV20-1, with 7 bases lining up with TRBD1. Germline V gene sequence: CDR1 DFQATT, CDR2 SNEGSKA (reference sequence). The junction had 11 bases not matched to a gene; V was cut back by 4 bases and J by 5 bases. The CDR3 has 14 amino acids. In DNA, the CDR3 is TGCAGTGCTAAAGTGACAGGGACCGACCACGAGCAGTACTTC. This translates into CSAKVTGTDHEQYF.

Worth noting for this clonotype: A much more abundant neighbour one base away suggests this may be a read error. The conserved closing phenylalanine or tryptophan is absent in this CDR3, likely reflecting a read error. The gene calls are TRBV11-2 and TRBJ2-1; 14 nucleotides align to TRBD2. V lost 5 bases, J lost 4 bases, and 1 base stayed unmatched. The CDR3 covers 15 residues. CDR1 and CDR2 (germline): SGHAT, FQNNGV. CDR3 residues: CASSGLAGGYNEQFL. The DNA for the CDR3 is TGTGCCAGCAGCGGACTAGCGGGAGGATACAATGAGCAGTTCTTG.

There are many counts of this clonotype. V usage is TRBV13 and J usage is TRBJ2-3, with D unresolved. Trimming removed 4 bases at V and 6 bases at J, with 11 bases between. Germline V gene data show CDR1 as PRHDT and CDR2 as FYEKMQ (reference sequence). This CDR3 contains 13 residues. CDR3: CASSSYRLDTQYF. DNA of the CDR3: TGTGCCAGCAGCTCGTATAGGTTGGATACGCAGTATTTT.

This clonotype was counted a few times. It may be a read error: a sequence one base away is much more abundant. V and J are TRBV2 and TRBJ1-5; D remains ambiguous. Germline V gives CDR1 SNHLY, CDR2 FYNNEI. This CDR3 is 14 amino acids long. The CDR3 coding sequence is TGTGCCGGCAGTGGCACAGTTAGCAATCAGCCCCAGCATTTT. This translates into CAGSGTVSNQPQHF.

The genes are TRBV20-1 and TRBJ2-5; D possibly corresponds to TRBD2 (6 bases). The V end lost 5 bases, the J end lost 2 bases, and 12 bases lay between the germline ends. The CDR3 covers 13 residues. In germline, CDR1 is DFQATT, CDR2 SNEGSKA (reference sequence). The CDR3 reads CSAWDWGQETQYF. As DNA, the CDR3 is TGCAGTGCTTGGGACTGGGGGCAAGAGACCCAGTACTTC.

This clonotype has ten or more counts. V gene TRBV4-1 combines with J gene TRBJ1-1; TRBD1 might be the D (5 bases). V shed 0 bases and J shed 6 bases, with 14 bases lying between them. The CDR3 spans 15 residues. Germline V CDR1 and CDR2: MGHRA, YSYEKL. The CDR3 DNA reads TGCGCCAGCAGCCAAGATCCAGGGATTAGCGCTGAAGCTTTCTTT. Residues: CASSQDPGISAEAFF.

A few counts support this clonotype. The J gene is TRBJ2-3, the V gene TRBV12-3 or TRBV12-4; D is ambiguous. CDR3 length: 16 amino acids. V shed 6 bases and J shed 0 bases, with 16 bases lying between them. CDR3 sequence: CASSVDGFTSTDTQYF. The DNA for the CDR3 is TGTGCCAGCAGCGTAGATGGCTTTACTAGCACAGATACGCAGTATTTT.

This clonotype has at least ten counts. The rearrangement links TRBV20-1 to TRBJ2-1, with 9 bases that match TRBD2. Germline-derived CDR1 and CDR2 are DFQATT and SNEGSKA (reference sequence). The trim removed 5 bases at V and 2 bases at J, leaving 7 bases unmatched. The CDR3 has 15 amino acids. CDR3 residues: CSAAPGLATYNEQFF. For the CDR3, the DNA is TGCAGTGCTGCCCCGGGACTAGCCACCTACAATGAGCAGTTCTTC.

The rearrangement uses TRBV15 and TRBJ2-7; D not certain. Germline CDR1 LNHNV, CDR2 YYDKDF (reference sequence). The CDR3 is 15 amino acids. Trimming removed 0 bases from V and 2 bases from J, with 11 bases in between. The CDR3 here is CATSRDRGPPYEQYF. CDR3 DNA: TGTGCCACCAGCAGAGATCGAGGCCCCCCCTACGAGCAGTACTTC.

The V call is TRBV4-1, the J call TRBJ2-7, with D maybe TRBD1 (5 bases). Per germline, CDR1 MGHRA and CDR2 YSYEKL. V lost 0 bases and J lost 4, with 16 bases in between. This CDR3 region has 16 residues. This CDR3 reads CASSQEMDNRVYEQYF. CDR3 in DNA: TGCGCCAGCAGCCAAGAAATGGACAACCGCGTATACGAGCAGTACTTC.

The sample holds a few counts of this clonotype. A much larger clone differs from this one at a single base, so this may be a read error. The chain has TRBV28 and TRBJ2-4, with D perhaps assigned TRBD1 or TRBD2 (6 bases each). Germline values: CDR1 MDHEN, CDR2 SYDVKM. V dropped 2 bases and J dropped 0 bases, with 17 bases sitting between them. The CDR3 contains 18 residues. The CDR3 sequence is CASSLMGSGGLAKNIQYF. In DNA, the CDR3 is TGTGCCAGCAGTTTAATGGGCTCCGGGGGCCTAGCCAAAAACATTCAGTACTTC.

This clonotype showed up many times. The genes are TRBV2 and TRBJ2-1; TRBD2 aligns across 13 bases. The CDR3 spans 17 residues. CDR1 and CDR2 from the germline V gene are SNHLY and FYNNEI. J gave up 3 bases and V 3 bases, and 5 bases lay outside the gene matches. CDR3 sequence: CASSETGTSGIYNEQFF. CDR3 sequence (DNA): TGTGCCAGCAGTGAGACGGGGACTAGCGGGATCTACAATGAGCAGTTCTTC.

This clonotype was observed many times. The chain has TRBV27 and TRBJ1-2; D is ambiguous. This CDR3 is built from 17 residues. In germline, CDR1 is MNHEY, CDR2 SMNVEV (reference sequence). Trimming pared 5 bases from V and 3 bases from J, leaving 22 bases between. The CDR3 DNA follows: TGTGCCAGCAGTCCAAGCAGTCGTGGGATTGCGTACTATGGCTACACCTTC. Translated, it gives CASSPSSRGIAYYGYTF.

This clonotype appeared many times. This rearrangement joins TRBV5-5 to TRBJ2-3; 7 nucleotides line up with TRBD2. In germline, CDR1 is SGHKS, CDR2 YYEKEE (reference sequence). V gave up 4 bases and J gave up 2 bases; unmatched junction bases: 10. This CDR3 has 16 amino acids. CDR3 sequence: CASSVERGNPTDTQYF. CDR3 nucleotides: TGTGCCAGCAGCGTTGAGCGGGGAAACCCCACAGATACGCAGTATTTT.

The gene calls are TRBV19 and TRBJ1-5; 10 nucleotides match TRBD1. This CDR3 contains 15 residues. Unmatched junction bases numbered 5, after V lost 4 bases and J lost 5 bases. Germline assignment: CDR1 LNHDA and CDR2 SQIVND (reference sequence). This CDR3 is CASSRQGARDQPQHF. The CDR3 region has the DNA TGTGCCAGTAGTAGACAGGGGGCGCGGGATCAGCCCCAGCATTTT.

This clonotype was observed many times. The chain uses TRBV12-3 or TRBV12-4 and TRBJ2-2; 7 bases align to TRBD1. With V trimmed by 5 bases and J by 5 bases, 8 bases remained unmatched. There are 15 residues in the CDR3. The CDR3 DNA reads TGTGCCAGCAGTCCATCGACAGGGTGGACCGGGGAGCTGTTTTTT. The encoded protein is CASSPSTGWTGELFF.

This clonotype was counted at least ten times. The chain recombines TRBV7-9 with TRBJ1-4; possibly TRBD1 for D (6 bases). Trimming stripped 4 bases from V and 0 bases from J, with 12 bases between. Germline-derived CDR1 and CDR2 are SEHNR and FQNEAQ (reference sequence). The CDR3 extends over 16 amino acids. The CDR3 protein is CASSSGQTATNEKLFF. The CDR3 nucleotides are TGTGCCAGCAGCTCAGGACAGACAGCAACTAATGAAAAACTGTTTTTT.

This clonotype was counted many times. The J gene is TRBJ2-4, the V gene TRBV20-1; 11 bases are shared with TRBD2. This CDR3 has 15 residues. Germline loops: CDR1 DFQATT, CDR2 SNEGSKA (reference sequence). J was trimmed by 8 bases and V by 4 bases; bases with no gene match: 10. CDR3 protein: CSAIQTSGRGDIQYF. For the CDR3, the DNA is TGCAGTGCTATCCAAACTAGCGGGAGAGGGGACATTCAGTACTTC.